This TCR beta chain was captured in a study of cytomegalovirus exposure and HLA in healthy donors. The primer mix had 60 Vbeta and 13 Jbeta primers. Assay used: immunoSEQ multiplex PCR; TCRdb lists only in-frame clones, some missing. The table shows roughly 99,000 clones, with roughly 79% occurring only once. Germline V gene data show CDR1 as LNHDA and CDR2 as SQIVND (reference sequence). This CDR3 spans 17 amino acids. V lost 4 bases and J 0 bases, leaving 13 bases between the germline ends. Source material: PBMCs. The chain combines TRBV19 with TRBJ1-6; D remains ambiguous. The sequence was collected from a woman aged 35 to 49 in good health and CMV-seronegative. The CDR3 spells CASSTRDSGSYNSPLHF. In DNA, the CDR3 is TGTGCCAGTAGTACGAGGGATTCGGGCTCCTATAATTCACCCCTCCACTTT. The full variable domain, its missing parts supplied by reference TRBV19 and TRBJ1-6, is DGGITQSPKYLFRKEGQNVTLSCEQNLNHDAMYWYRQDPGQGLRLIYYSQIVNDFQKGDIAEGYSVSREKKESFPLTVTSAQKNPTAFYLCASSTRDSGSYNSPLHFGNGTRLTVT.